This T cell receptor (beta chain) was profiled in a study of blood T cell repertoires in COVID-19. Unmatched junction bases numbered 6, after V lost 5 bases and J lost 5 bases. Germline V gene lookup returns CDR1 MNHEY and CDR2 SMNVEV (reference sequence). This CDR3 spans 16 amino acids. Clones were read by immunoSEQ multiplex PCR, and TCRdb kept only the in-frame ones, dropping some. This table has 200,000 to 300,000 clones, approximately 86% appearing once. Material for sequencing was PBMCs or T cells enriched from blood (not recorded which). This chain uses TRBV27 with TRBJ1-6, with 10 bases fitting TRBD1. The origin of this receptor is a woman under 30 who had recovered from COVID-19. In DNA, the CDR3 is TGTGCCAGCAGTCTCTGGGGACAGGGGAATAATTCACCCCTCCACTTT. Its protein is CASSLWGQGNNSPLHF.